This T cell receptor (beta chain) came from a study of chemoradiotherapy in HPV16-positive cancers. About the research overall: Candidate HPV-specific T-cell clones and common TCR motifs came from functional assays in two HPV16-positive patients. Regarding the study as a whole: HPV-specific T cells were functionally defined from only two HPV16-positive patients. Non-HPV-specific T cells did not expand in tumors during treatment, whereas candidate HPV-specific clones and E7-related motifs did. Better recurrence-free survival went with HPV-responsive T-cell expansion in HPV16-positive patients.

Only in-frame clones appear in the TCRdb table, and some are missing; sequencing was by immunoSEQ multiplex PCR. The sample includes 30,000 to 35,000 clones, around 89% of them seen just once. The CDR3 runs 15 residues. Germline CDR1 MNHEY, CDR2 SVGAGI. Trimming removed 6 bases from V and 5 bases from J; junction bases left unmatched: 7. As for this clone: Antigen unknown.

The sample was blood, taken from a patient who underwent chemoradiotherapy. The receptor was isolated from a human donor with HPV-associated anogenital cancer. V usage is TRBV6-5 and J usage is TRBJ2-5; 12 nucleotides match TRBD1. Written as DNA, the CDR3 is TGTGCCAGCAGGCTCCGGGACAGGGGGCTGGAGACCCAGTACTTC. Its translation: CASRLRDRGLETQYF.